These 21 T cell receptor beta chains originate from one sample sequenced in a study of vaccination effects on CD4 cells after COVID-19. After expansion with viral peptide pools in the ViraFEST assay, antigen-specific CD4+ T cells were sequenced. After more than 8 days in culture, the CD4+ T cells were isolated. Two-dose vaccination with either BNT162b2 or mRNA-1273 was given to the participants. No antigen has been assigned to these receptors. This table comes from immunoSEQ multiplex PCR, and its TCRdb copy is limited to in-frame clones, with some not included. Of over 30,000 clones in the sample, roughly four fifths were seen once. Source: CD4+ T cells from PBMCs cultured with HCoV-NL63 spike peptides, taken after COVID-19 vaccination. Receptors originate from a human donor who received a COVID-19 vaccine. Some clones in this sample may be carry-over from other donors' samples.

This clone was seen only a few times. The V call is TRBV5-1, the J call TRBJ2-7; no clear D. With 4 bases removed from V and 0 bases from J, the gap between germline ends came to 11 bases. The germline V gene has CDR1 SGHRS and CDR2 YFSETQ. The CDR3 has 14 residues. CDR3 nucleotides: TGCGCCAGCAGCGATGAGTCGGGCTCCTACGAGCAGTACGTC. It encodes CASSDESGSYEQYV.

This clone was detected a few times. As DNA, the CDR3 is TGTGCCAGCAGCCCTCACTTTAGCCCATGGGATACGCAGTATTTT. This codes for CASSPHFSPWDTQYF. The chain links TRBV9 to TRBJ2-3; D is unclear. This CDR3 has 15 residues. From germline, CDR1 is SGDLS and CDR2 YYNGEE. The ends were cut back, 4 bases at V and 6 bases at J, with 18 bases in the middle.

The chain combines TRBV19 with TRBJ2-2, with 9 bases identical to TRBD1. This CDR3 comprises 16 residues. Trimming removed 4 bases from V and 4 bases from J; junction bases left unmatched: 7. CDR1 and CDR2 (germline): LNHDA, SQIVND (reference sequence). Here the CDR3 DNA reads TGTGCCAGTAGTAAAGCGACAGGGGGGGGCACCGGGGAGCTGTTTTTT. As protein: CASSKATGGGTGELFF.

The V gene is TRBV6-2 or TRBV6-3, the J gene TRBJ1-1; D may be TRBD1 (5 bases). Germline CDR1 and CDR2: MNHEY and SVGEGT. This CDR3 contains 13 residues. The V end lost 5 bases, the J end lost 1 base, and 8 bases lay between the germline ends. CDR3 DNA sequence: TGTGCCAGCAGTGGACAAGCGAACACTGAAGCTTTCTTT. It yields the protein CASSGQANTEAFF.

The rearrangement links TRBV10-1 to TRBJ1-2; D gene uncertain. The CDR3 has 15 amino acids. Trimming removed 4 bases from V and 3 bases from J, with 15 bases in between. The V gene's germline CDR1 is WNHNN and CDR2 SYGVQD (reference sequence). CDR3 residues: CASSGGRTWDYGYTF. CDR3 in DNA: TGCGCCAGCAGTGGAGGAAGAACCTGGGACTATGGCTACACCTTC.

The CDR3 spells CASSKLGGGGKGEAFF. The DNA of the CDR3 is TGTGCCAGCAGTAAACTGGGCGGAGGGGGAAAGGGTGAAGCTTTCTTT. The chain has TRBV6-2 or TRBV6-3 and TRBJ1-1; D might be TRBD1 (6 bases). CDR1 is MNHEY and CDR2 is SVGEGT in the germline V gene. Deletions cut 5 bases from V and 7 bases from J, with 23 bases between. The CDR3 is made up of 16 amino acids.

The chain combines TRBV2 with TRBJ1-4; D unclear. The CDR3 loop spans 14 amino acids. With 8 bases removed from V and 4 bases from J, the gap between germline ends came to 14 bases. The germline V gene encodes CDR1 SNHLY and CDR2 FYNNEI. CDR3 bases: TGTGCCAGCTGGGCGGAAAAACTTAATGAAAAACTGTTTTTT. Translated, it gives CASWAEKLNEKLFF.

This sequence joins TRBV5-1 and TRBJ1-2, with a weak D call TRBD1 (6 bases). Germline V gene sequence: CDR1 SGHRS, CDR2 YFSETQ. V was pared by 2 bases and J by 6 bases, with 17 bases between. This CDR3 contains 15 residues. The CDR3 nucleotides read TGCGCCAGCAGCTTATTCGCAGACAGGATCGATGGCTACACCTTC. Its translation: CASSLFADRIDGYTF.

The chain employs TRBV5-1 and TRBJ2-3, with 9 bases aligning to TRBD2. The CDR3 is 14 amino acids. V shed 3 bases and J 6 bases; nucleotides not matched to a gene: 5. Germline values: CDR1 SGHRS, CDR2 YFSETQ. The CDR3 nucleotides read TGCGCCAGCAGCTGGCTAGCGGGGTGGGATACGCAGTATTTT. Its translation is CASSWLAGWDTQYF.

The sample holds one count of this clone. This chain links TRBV3-1 (or the pseudogene TRBV3-2) with TRBJ2-2; D is unclear. Trimming took off 3 bases at V and 3 bases at J, with 8 bases between the two ends. The CDR3 has 14 amino acids. Germline CDR1 and CDR2: LGHDT and YNNKEL (reference sequence). The CDR3 sequence is CASSQRTYTGELFF. CDR3 DNA sequence: TGTGCCAGCAGCCAGCGGACCTACACCGGGGAGCTGTTTTTT.

The rearrangement uses TRBV3-1 (or the pseudogene TRBV3-2) and TRBJ2-2, with D possibly TRBD1 on 6 matching bases. The CDR3 is made up of 14 amino acids. Germline values: CDR1 LGHDT, CDR2 YNNKEL (reference sequence). Trimming stripped 8 bases from V and 1 base from J, with 11 bases between. DNA of the CDR3: TGTGCCAGCTCCCGCAGGGGGAACACCGGGGAGCTGTTTTTT. Its protein product is CASSRRGNTGELFF.

A few counts support this clone. V and J are TRBV6-2 or TRBV6-3 and TRBJ2-1; TRBD2 matches at 8 bases. V shed 5 bases, J shed 3 bases, and the junction held 6 bases outside the gene matches. The CDR3 sequence is 15 residues long. Germline V gene data show CDR1 as MNHEY and CDR2 as SVGEGT. CDR3 region: CASSSGGLIYNEQFF. Here the CDR3 DNA reads TGTGCCAGCAGTAGCGGGGGCCTAATCTACAATGAGCAGTTCTTC.

This sequence joins TRBV6-5 and TRBJ2-4; 13 bases agree with TRBD2. Trimming took 5 bases from V and 8 from J; bases not matched to a gene: 3. The germline CDR1 and CDR2 sequences are MNHEY and SVGAGI. CDR3 size: 14 residues. This CDR3 is CASSTSGGADIQYF. In DNA form, the CDR3 reads TGTGCCAGCAGTACTAGCGGGGGGGCGGACATTCAGTACTTC.

The chain couples TRBV7-8 to TRBJ1-3; possible D gene TRBD1, 6 bases. Germline-derived CDR1 and CDR2 are SGHVS and FQNEAQ. Trimming removed 5 bases from V and 0 bases from J, with 14 bases in between. The CDR3 has 16 residues. Here the CDR3 DNA reads TGTGCCAGCAGCCCGACAGGAATTCACTCTGGAAACACCATATATTTT. Its translation is CASSPTGIHSGNTIYF.

This clone appeared a few times. The genes are TRBV7-9 and TRBJ1-2, with D tentatively TRBD1 (5 bases). The CDR3 covers 15 residues. V lost 1 base and J lost 7, with 16 bases in between. Germline V gene lookup returns CDR1 SEHNR and CDR2 FQNEAQ (reference sequence). The DNA of the CDR3 is TGTGCCAGCAGCTTAGTTACGGGGCAGGGTGGTGGCTACACCTTC. Its protein is CASSLVTGQGGGYTF.

The V call is TRBV12-3 or TRBV12-4, the J call TRBJ2-3; D unresolved. This CDR3 is 13 amino acids long. Trimming took 3 bases from V and 2 from J, leaving 6 bases between them. CDR3: CASSFSPTDTQYF. The CDR3 coding sequence is TGTGCCAGCAGTTTCAGTCCCACAGATACGCAGTATTTT.

This rearrangement joins TRBV15 to TRBJ2-7; 7 nucleotides match TRBD1. V lost 5 bases and J lost 6; bases outside the gene matches: 7. This CDR3 is 13 amino acids long. Germline V gene lookup returns CDR1 LNHNV and CDR2 YYDKDF (reference sequence). CDR3 in DNA: TGTGCCACCAGCGAGCAGACAGGGACCGAGCAGTACGTC. Translating gives CATSEQTGTEQYV.

The CDR3 DNA is TGTGCCAGCAGCTTATTAGCGGCGGACACTGAAGCTTTCTTT. It encodes CASSLLAADTEAFF. V is TRBV7-9 and J is TRBJ1-1, with D unresolved. The CDR3 length is 14 residues. V was clipped by 2 bases and J by 3 bases, with 10 bases between them. CDR1 and CDR2 from the germline V gene are SEHNR and FQNEAQ (reference sequence).

The chain recombines TRBV10-3 with TRBJ2-7, with 7 bases fitting TRBD1. This CDR3 has 15 amino acids. The germline gives CDR1 ENHRY, CDR2 SYGVKD. V lost 6 bases and J lost 6; bases outside the gene matches: 14. CDR3 DNA: TGTGCCATCAGGGAAGGAGACAGGGCCACGGGCGAGCAGTACGTC. Residues: CAIREGDRATGEQYV.

J is TRBJ1-6 and V is TRBV2; unclear D gene. The CDR3 is 15 amino acids. Germline V gene data show CDR1 as SNHLY and CDR2 as FYNNEI. V was cut by 3 bases and J by 0 bases, with 6 bases left in between. The CDR3 DNA is TGTGCCAGCAGTGATGATAGCTCCTATAATTCACCCCTCCACTTT. Its protein product is CASSDDSSYNSPLHF.

In its sample, this clone was seen once. This chain joins TRBV6-5 and TRBJ1-3; D uncertain. Trimming removed 0 bases from V and 0 bases from J, with 9 bases in between. The germline gives CDR1 MNHEY, CDR2 SVGAGI. The CDR3 spans 16 residues. Here the CDR3 reads CASSYSRASSGNTIYF. CDR3 sequence (DNA): TGTGCCAGCAGTTACTCGAGGGCCAGCTCTGGAAACACCATATATTTT.